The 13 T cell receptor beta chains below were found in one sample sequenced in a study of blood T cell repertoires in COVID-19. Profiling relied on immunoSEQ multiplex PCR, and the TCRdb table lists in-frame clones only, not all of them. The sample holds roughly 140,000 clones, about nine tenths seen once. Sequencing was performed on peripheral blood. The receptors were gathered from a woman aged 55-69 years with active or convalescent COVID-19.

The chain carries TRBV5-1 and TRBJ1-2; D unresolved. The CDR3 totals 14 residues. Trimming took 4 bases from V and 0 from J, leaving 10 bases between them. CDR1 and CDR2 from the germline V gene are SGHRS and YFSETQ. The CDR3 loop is CASSEQASNYGYTF. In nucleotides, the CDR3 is TGCGCCAGCAGCGAGCAGGCATCTAACTATGGCTACACCTTC.

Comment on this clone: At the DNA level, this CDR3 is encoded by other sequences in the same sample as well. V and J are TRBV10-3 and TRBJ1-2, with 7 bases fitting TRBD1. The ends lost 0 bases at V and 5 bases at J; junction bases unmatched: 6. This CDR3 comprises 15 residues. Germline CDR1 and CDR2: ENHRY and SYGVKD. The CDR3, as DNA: TGTGCCATCAGTGAGTCGGGCCAGGGGGATTATGGCTACACCTTC. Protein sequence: CAISESGQGDYGYTF.

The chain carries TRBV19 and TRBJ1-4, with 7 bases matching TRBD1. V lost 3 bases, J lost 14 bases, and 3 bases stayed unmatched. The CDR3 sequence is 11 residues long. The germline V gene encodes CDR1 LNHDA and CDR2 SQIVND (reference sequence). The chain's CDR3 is CASSILGQLFF. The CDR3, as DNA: TGTGCCAGTAGTATCCTGGGACAGCTGTTTTTT.

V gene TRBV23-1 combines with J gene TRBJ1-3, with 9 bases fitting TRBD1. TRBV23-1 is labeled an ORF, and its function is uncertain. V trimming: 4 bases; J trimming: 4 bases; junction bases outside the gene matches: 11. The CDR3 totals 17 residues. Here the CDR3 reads CASSPPGQGVRGNTIYF. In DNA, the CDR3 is TGCGCCAGCAGTCCACCGGGACAGGGAGTAAGAGGAAACACCATATATTTT.

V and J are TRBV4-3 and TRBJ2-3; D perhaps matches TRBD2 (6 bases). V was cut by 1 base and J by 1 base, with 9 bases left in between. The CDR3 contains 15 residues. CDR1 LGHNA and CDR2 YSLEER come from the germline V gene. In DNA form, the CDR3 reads TGCGCCAGCAGCCAAGGGGCTAGCGGCACAGATACGCAGTATTTT. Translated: CASSQGASGTDTQYF.

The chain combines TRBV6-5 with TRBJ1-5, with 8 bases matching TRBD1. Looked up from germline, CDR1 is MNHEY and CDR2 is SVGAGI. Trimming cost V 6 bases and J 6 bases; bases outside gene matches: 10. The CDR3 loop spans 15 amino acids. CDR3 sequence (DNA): TGTGCCAGCAGAAAACAGGGTGGGACAGGTCAGCCCCAGCATTTT. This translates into CASRKQGGTGQPQHF.

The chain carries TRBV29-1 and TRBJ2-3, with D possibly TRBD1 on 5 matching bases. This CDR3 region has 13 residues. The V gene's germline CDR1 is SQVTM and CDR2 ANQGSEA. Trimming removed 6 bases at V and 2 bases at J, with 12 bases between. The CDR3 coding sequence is TGCAGCGTGACACAGGATTCCACAGATACGCAGTATTTT. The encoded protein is CSVTQDSTDTQYF.

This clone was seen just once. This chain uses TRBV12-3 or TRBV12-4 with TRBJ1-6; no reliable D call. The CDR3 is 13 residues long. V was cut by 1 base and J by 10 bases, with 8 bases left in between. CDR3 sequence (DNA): TGTGCCAGCAGTTTAGATTCGGTCTCACCCCTCCACTTT. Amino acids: CASSLDSVSPLHF.

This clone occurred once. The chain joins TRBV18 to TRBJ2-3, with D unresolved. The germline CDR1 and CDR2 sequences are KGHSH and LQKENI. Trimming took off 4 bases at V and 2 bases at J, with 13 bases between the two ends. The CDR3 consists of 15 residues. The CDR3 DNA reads TGTGCCAGCTCACTTTCGCCCAGGAACACAGATACGCAGTATTTT. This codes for CASSLSPRNTDTQYF.

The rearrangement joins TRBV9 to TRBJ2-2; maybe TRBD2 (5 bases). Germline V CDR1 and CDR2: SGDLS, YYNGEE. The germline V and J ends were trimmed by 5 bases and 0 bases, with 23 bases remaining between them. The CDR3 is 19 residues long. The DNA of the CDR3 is TGTGCCAGCAGTCGGGGTAGCGCCTTCCCATTCGCGAACACCGGGGAGCTGTTTTTT. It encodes CASSRGSAFPFANTGELFF.

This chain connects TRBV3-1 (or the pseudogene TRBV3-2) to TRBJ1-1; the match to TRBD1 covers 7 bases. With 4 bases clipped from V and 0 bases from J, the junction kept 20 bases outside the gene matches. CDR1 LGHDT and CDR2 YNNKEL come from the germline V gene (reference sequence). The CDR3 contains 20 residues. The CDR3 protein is CASSPVLETTGYDMNTEAFF. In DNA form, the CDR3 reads TGTGCCAGCAGCCCAGTCCTCGAAACGACAGGGTATGACATGAACACTGAAGCTTTCTTT.

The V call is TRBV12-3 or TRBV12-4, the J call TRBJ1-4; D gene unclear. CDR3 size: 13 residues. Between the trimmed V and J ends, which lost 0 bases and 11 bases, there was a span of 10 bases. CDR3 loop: CASSLAEVPKLFF. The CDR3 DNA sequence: TGTGCCAGCAGTTTAGCCGAGGTTCCCAAACTGTTTTTT.

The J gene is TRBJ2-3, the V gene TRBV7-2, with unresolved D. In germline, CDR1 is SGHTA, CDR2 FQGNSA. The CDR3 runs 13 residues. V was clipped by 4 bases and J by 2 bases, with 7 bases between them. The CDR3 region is CASSSRVTDTQYF. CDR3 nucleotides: TGTGCCAGCAGCTCAAGAGTCACAGATACGCAGTATTTT.